This T cell receptor (beta chain) emerged from a study of cytomegalovirus exposure and HLA in healthy donors. There are 13 residues in the CDR3. The trim removed 5 bases at V and 7 bases at J, leaving 8 bases unmatched. Germline CDR1 SQVTM, CDR2 ANQGSEA. Details on this clone: Antigen specificity is unknown.

This PCR relied on a set of 60 Vbeta primers and 13 Jbeta primers. Authors' data handling: In a later analysis, of 80 million or so unique beta chains, 9 million to 11 million appeared in at least two donors. Generated by immunoSEQ multiplex PCR, the TCRdb table keeps only in-frame clones and is missing some. The V and J calls and the clone size are those of that table, but D and trimming were determined from the DNA. The data show around 230,000 clones, 82% seen once. Whole-study results and caveats: According to an earlier analysis, most TCR beta V segments yielded productive rearrangements about 87% or about 30% of the time. CMV serostatus was the sole immune exposure data available. Rare TCR sequences dominated, though some public TCRs recurred in many donors.

The receptor comes from a middle-aged man in good health and CMV-seropositive. The chain uses TRBV29-1 and TRBJ1-2; 9 bases are a match to TRBD1. The sample comprised PBMCs. CDR3 residues: CSVLGQGTPGYTF. For the CDR3, the DNA is TGCAGCGTTCTTGGACAGGGGACTCCTGGCTACACCTTC.